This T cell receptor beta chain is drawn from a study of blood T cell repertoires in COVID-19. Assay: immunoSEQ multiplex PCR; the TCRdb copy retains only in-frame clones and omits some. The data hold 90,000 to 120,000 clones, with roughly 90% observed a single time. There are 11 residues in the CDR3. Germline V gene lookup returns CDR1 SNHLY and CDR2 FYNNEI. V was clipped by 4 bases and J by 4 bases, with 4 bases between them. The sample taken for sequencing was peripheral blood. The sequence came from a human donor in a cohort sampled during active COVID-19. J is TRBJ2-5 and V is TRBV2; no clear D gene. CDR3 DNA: TGTGCCAGCAGTGGGGCAGAGACCCAGTACTTC. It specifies CASSGAETQYF.